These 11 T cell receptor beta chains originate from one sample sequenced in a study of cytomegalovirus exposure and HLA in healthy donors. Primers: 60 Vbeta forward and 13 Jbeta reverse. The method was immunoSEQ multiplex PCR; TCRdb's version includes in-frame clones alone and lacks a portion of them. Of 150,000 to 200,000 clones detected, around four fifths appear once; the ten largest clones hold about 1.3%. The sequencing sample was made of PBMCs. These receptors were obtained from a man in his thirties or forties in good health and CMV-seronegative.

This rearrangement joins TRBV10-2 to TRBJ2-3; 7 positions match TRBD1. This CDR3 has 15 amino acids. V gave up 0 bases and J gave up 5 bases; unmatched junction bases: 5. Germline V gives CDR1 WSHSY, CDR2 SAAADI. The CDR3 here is CASSESSRGQDTQYF. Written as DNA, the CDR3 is TGCGCCAGCAGTGAGTCGAGTAGGGGGCAAGATACGCAGTATTTT.

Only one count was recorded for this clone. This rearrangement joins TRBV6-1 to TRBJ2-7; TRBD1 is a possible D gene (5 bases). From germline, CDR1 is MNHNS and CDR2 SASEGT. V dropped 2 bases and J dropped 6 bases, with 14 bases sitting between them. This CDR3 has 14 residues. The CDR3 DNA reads TGTGCCAGCAGTGAAATGAGGTCCAGGGCCGAGCAGTACTTC. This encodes CASSEMRSRAEQYF.

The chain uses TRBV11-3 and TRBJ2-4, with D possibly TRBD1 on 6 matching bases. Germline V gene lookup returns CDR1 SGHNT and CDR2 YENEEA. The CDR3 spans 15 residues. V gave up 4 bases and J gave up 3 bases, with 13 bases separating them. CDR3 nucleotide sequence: TGTGCCAGCAGCTCTGACAGGATGGGCAAAAACATTCAGTACTTC. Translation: CASSSDRMGKNIQYF.

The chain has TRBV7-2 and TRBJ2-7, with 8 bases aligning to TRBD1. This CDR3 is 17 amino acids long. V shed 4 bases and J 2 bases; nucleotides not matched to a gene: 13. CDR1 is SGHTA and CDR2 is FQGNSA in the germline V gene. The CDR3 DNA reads TGTGCCAGCAGCTCACCGACCGGGACAGGAACCCCCTACGAGCAGTACTTC. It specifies CASSSPTGTGTPYEQYF.

The CDR3 DNA is TGTGCCAGCAGTGCCTCGTTAGGGGGCAATCAGCCCCAGCATTTT. It specifies CASSASLGGNQPQHF. This chain uses TRBV6-1 with TRBJ1-5; TRBD1 is a possible D gene (5 bases). Germline lookup yields CDR1 MNHNS and CDR2 SASEGT. This CDR3 is 15 amino acids long. Trimming removed 4 bases from V and 2 bases from J, with 12 bases in between.

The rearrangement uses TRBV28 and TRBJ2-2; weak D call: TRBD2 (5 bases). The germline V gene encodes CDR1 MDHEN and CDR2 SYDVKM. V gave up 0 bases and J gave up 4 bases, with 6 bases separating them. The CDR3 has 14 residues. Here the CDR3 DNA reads TGTGCCAGCAGTTTATGGGGGAGCACCGGGGAGCTGTTTTTT. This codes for CASSLWGSTGELFF.

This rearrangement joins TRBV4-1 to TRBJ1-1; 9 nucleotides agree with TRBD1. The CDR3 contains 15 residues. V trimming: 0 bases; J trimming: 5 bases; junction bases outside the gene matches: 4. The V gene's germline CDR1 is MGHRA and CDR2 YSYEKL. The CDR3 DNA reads TGCGCCAGCAGCCAAGACTCCGGGACAGGGACTGAAGCTTTCTTT. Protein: CASSQDSGTGTEAFF.

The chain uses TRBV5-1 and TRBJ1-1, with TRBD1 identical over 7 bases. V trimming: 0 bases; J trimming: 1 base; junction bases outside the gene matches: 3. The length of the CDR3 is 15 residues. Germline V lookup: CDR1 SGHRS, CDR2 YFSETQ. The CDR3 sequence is CASSLVGTANTEAFF. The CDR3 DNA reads TGCGCCAGCAGCTTGGTAGGGACAGCGAACACTGAAGCTTTCTTT.

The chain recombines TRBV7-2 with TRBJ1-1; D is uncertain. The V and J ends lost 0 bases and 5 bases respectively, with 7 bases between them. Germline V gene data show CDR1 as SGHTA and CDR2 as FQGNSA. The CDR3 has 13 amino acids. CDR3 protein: CASSLALRTEAFF. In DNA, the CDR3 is TGTGCCAGCAGCTTAGCGCTACGTACTGAAGCTTTCTTT.

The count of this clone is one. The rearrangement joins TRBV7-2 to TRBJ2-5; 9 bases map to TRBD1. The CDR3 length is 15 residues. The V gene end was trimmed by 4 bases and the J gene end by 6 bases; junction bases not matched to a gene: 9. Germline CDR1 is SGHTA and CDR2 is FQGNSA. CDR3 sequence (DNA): TGTGCCAGCAGCTCACAGGGGGCGAAGGAAAAGACCCAGTACTTC. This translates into CASSSQGAKEKTQYF. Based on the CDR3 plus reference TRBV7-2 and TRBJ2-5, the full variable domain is GAGVSQSPSNKVTEKGKDVELRCDPISGHTALYWYRQSLGQGLEFLIYFQGNSAPDKSGLPSDRFSAERTGGSVSTLTIQRTQQEDSAVYLCASSSQGAKEKTQYFGPGTRLLVL.

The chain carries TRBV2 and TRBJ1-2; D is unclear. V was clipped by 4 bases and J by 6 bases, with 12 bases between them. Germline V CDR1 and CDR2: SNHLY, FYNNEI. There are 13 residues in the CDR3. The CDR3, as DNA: TGTGCCAGCAGTGTCGGGTTAGCTAATGGCTACACCTTC. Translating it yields CASSVGLANGYTF.